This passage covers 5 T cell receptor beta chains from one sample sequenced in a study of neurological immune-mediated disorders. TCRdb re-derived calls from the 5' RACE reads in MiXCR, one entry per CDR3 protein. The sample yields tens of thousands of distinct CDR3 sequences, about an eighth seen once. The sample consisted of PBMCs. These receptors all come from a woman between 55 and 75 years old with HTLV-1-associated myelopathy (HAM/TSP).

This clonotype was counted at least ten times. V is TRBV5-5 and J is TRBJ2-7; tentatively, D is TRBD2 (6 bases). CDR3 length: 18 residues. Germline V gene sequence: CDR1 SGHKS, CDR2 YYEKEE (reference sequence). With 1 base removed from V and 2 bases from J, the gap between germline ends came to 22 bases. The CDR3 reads CASSLPLLPGARTYEQYF. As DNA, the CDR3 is TGTGCCAGCAGCTTGCCCCTTCTTCCGGGAGCGAGGACCTACGAGCAGTACTTC. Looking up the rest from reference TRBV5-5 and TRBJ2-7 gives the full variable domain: DAGVTQSPTHLIKTRGQQVTLRCSPISGHKSVSWYQQVLGQGPQFIFQYYEKEERGRGNFPDRFSARQFPNYSSELNVNALLLGDSALYLCASSLPLLPGARTYEQYFGPGTRLTVT.

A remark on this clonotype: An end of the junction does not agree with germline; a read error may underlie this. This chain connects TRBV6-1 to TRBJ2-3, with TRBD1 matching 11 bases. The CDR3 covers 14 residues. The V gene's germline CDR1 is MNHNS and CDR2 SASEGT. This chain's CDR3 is CDTMDRGRTDTQYF. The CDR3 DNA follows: TGCGACACCATGGACAGGGGGCGGACAGATACGCAGTATTTT.

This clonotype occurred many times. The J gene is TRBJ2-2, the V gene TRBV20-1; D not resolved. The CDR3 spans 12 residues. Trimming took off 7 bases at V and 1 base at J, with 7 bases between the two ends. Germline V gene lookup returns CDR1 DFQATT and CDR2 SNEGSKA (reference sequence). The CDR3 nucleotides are TGCAGTGTCGCTCAGAACACCGGGGAGCTGTTTTTT. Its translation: CSVAQNTGELFF.

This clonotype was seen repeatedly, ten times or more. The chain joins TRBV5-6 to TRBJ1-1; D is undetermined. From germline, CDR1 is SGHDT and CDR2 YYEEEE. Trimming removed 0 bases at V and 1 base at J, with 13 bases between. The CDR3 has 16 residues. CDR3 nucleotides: TGTGCCAGCAGCTTGGATACTAAAGGTTGGAACACTGAAGCTTTCTTT. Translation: CASSLDTKGWNTEAFF.

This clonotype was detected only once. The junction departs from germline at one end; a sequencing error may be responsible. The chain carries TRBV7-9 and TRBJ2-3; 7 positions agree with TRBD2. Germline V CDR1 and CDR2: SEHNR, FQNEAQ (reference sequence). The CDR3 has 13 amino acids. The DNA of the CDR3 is TGTGCCAGCAGCCCTGGGACTACAGATACTCAGTATTTT. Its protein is CASSPGTTDTQYF.